This entry features one T cell receptor beta chain sequence. Its antigen remains unidentified. These data come from a study of shared clonotypes between healthy human individuals. As for the study in general: The cohort had two women and a few men, ages 18 to 49.

Sequenced by immunoSEQ multiplex PCR; TCRdb stores in-frame clones only, minus some. The top ten hold less than 0.55% of the sample, which has some 1,600,000 clones, approximately 98% seen once. The CDR3 is 13 amino acids. CDR1 SGHRS and CDR2 YFSETQ come from the germline V gene. V was pared by 6 bases and J by 3 bases, with 4 bases of the junction left unmatched. Overall study findings and caveats: Clonotype sharing across donors was expected to vary with sequencing depth.

The TCR was taken from a man aged 25 to 40 in good health. Sequencing used naive CD4+ T cells sorted from blood. Subset given: CD45RA+ positively selected. The chain employs TRBV5-1 and TRBJ2-7; the match to TRBD2 covers 9 bases. The CDR3: CASTSTSGYEQYF. The CDR3 nucleotides are TGCGCCAGCACCTCGACTAGCGGCTACGAGCAGTACTTC.